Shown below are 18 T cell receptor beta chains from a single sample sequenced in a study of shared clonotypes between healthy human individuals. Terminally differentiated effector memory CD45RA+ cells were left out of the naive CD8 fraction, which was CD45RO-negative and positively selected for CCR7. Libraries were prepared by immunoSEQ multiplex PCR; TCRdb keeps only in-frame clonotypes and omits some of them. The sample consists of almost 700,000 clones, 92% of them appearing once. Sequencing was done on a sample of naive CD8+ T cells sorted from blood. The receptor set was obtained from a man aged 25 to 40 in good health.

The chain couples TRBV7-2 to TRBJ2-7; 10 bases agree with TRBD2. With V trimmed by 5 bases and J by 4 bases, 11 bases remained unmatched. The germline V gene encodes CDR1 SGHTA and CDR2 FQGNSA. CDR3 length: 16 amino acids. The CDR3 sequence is CASSRPRKREGYEQYF. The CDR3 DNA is TGTGCCAGCAGCCGGCCGAGGAAGCGGGAGGGGTACGAGCAGTACTTC.

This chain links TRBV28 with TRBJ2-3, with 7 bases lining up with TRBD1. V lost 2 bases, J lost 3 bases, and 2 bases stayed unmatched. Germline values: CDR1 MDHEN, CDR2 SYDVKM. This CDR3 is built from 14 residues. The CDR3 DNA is TGTGCCAGCAGTTTACAGGGGGAGACAGATACGCAGTATTTT. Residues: CASSLQGETDTQYF.

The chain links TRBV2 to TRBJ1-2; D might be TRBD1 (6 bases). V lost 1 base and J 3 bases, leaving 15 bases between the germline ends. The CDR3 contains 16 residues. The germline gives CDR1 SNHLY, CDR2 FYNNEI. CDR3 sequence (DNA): TGTGCCAGCAGTGAAGTTCCGGGACAATTGGACTATGGCTACACCTTC. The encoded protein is CASSEVPGQLDYGYTF.

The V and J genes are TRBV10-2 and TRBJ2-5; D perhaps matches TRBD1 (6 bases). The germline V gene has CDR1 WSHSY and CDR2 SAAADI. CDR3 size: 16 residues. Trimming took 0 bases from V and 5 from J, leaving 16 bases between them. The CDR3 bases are TGCGCCAGCAGTGAGTCGAGTCCAGGGGTTGGTGAGACCCAGTACTTC. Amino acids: CASSESSPGVGETQYF.

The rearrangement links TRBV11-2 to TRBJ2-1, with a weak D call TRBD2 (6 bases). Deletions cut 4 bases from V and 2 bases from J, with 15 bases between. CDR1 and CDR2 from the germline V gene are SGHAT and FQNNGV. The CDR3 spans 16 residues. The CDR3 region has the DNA TGTGCCAGCAGCTCGTCGGGTAGCGGAACCTACAATGAGCAGTTCTTC. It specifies CASSSSGSGTYNEQFF.

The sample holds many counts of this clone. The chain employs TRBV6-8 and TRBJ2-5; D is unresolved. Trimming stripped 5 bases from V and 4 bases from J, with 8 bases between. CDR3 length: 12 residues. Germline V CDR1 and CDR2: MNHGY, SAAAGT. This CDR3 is CASSLSRETQYF. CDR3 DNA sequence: TGTGCCAGCAGTCTCAGTCGAGAGACCCAGTACTTC.

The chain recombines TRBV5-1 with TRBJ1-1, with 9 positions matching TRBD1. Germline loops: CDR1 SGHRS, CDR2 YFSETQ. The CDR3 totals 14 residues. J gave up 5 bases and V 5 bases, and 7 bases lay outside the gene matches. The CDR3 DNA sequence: TGCGCCAGCAGTTCCGGGACAGGGTTTACTGAAGCTTTCTTT. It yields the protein CASSSGTGFTEAFF.

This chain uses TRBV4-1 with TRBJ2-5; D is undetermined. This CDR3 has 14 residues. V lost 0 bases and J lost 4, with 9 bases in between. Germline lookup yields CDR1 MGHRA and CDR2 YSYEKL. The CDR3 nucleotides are TGCGCCAGCAGCCAAGAGGTCCTGGGAGAGACCCAGTACTTC. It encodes CASSQEVLGETQYF.

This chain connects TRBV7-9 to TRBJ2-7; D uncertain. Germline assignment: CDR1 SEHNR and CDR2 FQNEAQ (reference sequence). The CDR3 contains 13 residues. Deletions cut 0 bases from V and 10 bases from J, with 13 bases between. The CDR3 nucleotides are TGTGCCAGCAGCTTAGCCGGACCGTTCGAACAGTACTTC. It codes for CASSLAGPFEQYF.

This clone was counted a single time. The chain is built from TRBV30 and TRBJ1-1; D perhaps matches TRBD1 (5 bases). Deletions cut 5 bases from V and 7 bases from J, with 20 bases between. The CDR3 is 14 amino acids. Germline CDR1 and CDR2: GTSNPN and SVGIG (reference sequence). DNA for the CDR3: TGTGCCTGGCAATATAAAATAACGGGGGTTGAAGCTTTCTTT. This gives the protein CAWQYKITGVEAFF.

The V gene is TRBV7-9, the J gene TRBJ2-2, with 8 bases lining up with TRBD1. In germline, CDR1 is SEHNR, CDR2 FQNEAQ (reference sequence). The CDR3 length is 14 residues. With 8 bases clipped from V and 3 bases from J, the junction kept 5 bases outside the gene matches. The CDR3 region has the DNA TGTGCCAGCTTCGGACAGGGTCACACCGGGGAGCTGTTTTTT. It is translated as CASFGQGHTGELFF.

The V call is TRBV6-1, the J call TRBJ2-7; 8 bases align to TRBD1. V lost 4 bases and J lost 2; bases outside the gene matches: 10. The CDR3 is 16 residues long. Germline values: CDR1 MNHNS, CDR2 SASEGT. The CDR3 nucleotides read TGTGCCAGCAGTGGACAGGGGTCCCCTTCCCCCTACGAGCAGTACTTC. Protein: CASSGQGSPSPYEQYF.

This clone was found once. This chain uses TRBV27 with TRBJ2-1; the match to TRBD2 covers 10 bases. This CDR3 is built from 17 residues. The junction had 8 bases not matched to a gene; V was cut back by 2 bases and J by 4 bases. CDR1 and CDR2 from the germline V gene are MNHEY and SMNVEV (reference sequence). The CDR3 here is CASSLPGLANIYNEQFF. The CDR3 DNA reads TGTGCCAGCAGTTTACCGGGACTAGCGAACATATACAATGAGCAGTTCTTC.

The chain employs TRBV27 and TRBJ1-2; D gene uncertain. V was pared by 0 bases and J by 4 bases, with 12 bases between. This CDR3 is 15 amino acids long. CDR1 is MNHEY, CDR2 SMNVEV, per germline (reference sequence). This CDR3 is CASSLSQRGIYGYTF. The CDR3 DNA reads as TGTGCCAGCAGTTTATCGCAAAGAGGGATCTATGGCTACACCTTC.

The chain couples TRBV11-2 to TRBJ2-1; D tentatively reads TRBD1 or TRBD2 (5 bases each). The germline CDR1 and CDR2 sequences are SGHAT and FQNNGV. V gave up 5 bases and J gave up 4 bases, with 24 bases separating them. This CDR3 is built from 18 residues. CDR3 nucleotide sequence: TGTGCCAGCAGCAAAGGGACGAGGTCACTAGTAAGGTACAATGAGCAGTTCTTC. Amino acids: CASSKGTRSLVRYNEQFF.

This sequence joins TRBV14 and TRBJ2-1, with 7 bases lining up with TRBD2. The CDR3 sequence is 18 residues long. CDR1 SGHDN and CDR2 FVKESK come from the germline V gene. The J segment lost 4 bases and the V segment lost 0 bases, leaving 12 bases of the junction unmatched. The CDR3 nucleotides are TGTGCCAGCAGCCAAGATCCTCAGGCTAGCGGAGTGTACAATGAGCAGTTCTTC. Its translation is CASSQDPQASGVYNEQFF.

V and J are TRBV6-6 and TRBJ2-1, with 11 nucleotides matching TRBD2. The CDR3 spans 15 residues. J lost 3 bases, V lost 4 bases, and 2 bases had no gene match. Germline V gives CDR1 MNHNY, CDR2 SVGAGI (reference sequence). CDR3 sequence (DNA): TGTGCCAGCAGTTTACTAGCGGGAGACTACAATGAGCAGTTCTTC. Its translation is CASSLLAGDYNEQFF.

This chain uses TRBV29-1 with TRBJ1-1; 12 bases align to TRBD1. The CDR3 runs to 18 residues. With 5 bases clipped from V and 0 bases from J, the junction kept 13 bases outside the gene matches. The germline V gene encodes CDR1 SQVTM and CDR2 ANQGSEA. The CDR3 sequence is CSVKPKGTGGPMNTEAFF. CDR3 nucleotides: TGCAGCGTTAAACCAAAGGGGACAGGGGGCCCCATGAACACTGAAGCTTTCTTT.